The rows below give T cell receptor beta chains drawn from one sample of a study of shared clonotypes between healthy human individuals. TCRdb's copy holds only in-frame clones and misses some; the assay was immunoSEQ multiplex PCR. The sample records about 1.1 million clones, around 78% being singletons. The source material was memory CD4+ T cells from PBMCs. The receptors were gathered from a man younger than 35 in good health. Some clones in this sample may be carry-over from other donors' samples. Both conserved end residues are part of each CDR3. The D gene is left open where the match is weak. Size tells how often a clone was seen (once, few, many) or the class of an expanded clone, and some rows leave it out.

cdr3_aa,cdr3_nt,clone_size,j_call,d_call,v_call
CASSFNPGPNEKLFF,TGTGCCAGCAGCTTCAACCCAGGGCCGAATGAAAAACTGTTTTTT,.,TRBJ1-4,.,TRBV7-6
CASSLVVVDYNEQFF,TGCGCCAGCAGCTTGGTAGTTGTGGATTACAATGAGCAGTTCTTC,.,TRBJ2-1,.,TRBV5-1
CASSHEHIPNEKLFF,TGTGCCAGCAGCCATGAACACATTCCTAATGAAAAACTGTTTTTT,.,TRBJ1-4,.,TRBV14
CASSGTSVTGELFF,TGTGCCAGCAGCGGGACTAGCGTCACCGGGGAGCTGTTTTTT,.,TRBJ2-2,TRBD2,TRBV6-1
CASSSQGSLNTEAFF,TGTGCCAGCAGCTCACAGGGCTCCCTGAACACTGAAGCTTTCTTT,few,TRBJ1-1,.,TRBV7-8
CASSIGTSGSYEQFF,TGTGCCAGCAGCATCGGGACTAGCGGGAGTTATGAGCAGTTCTTC,.,TRBJ2-1,TRBD2,TRBV11-2
CASSWDRKTEAFF,TGTGCCAGCAGCTGGGACAGGAAAACTGAAGCTTTCTTT,.,TRBJ1-1,TRBD1,TRBV7-2
CASSPPGSSREAFF,TGTGCCAGCAGTCCCCCAGGGTCTTCACGGGAAGCTTTCTTT,.,TRBJ1-1,.,TRBV28
CASGGTNTDTQYF,TGTGCCAGCGGGGGGACTAACACAGATACGCAGTATTTT,.,TRBJ2-3,TRBD2,TRBV7-9
CASSQTTGGYTGELFF,TGTGCCAGCAGCCAAACAACGGGAGGGTATACCGGGGAGCTGTTTTTT,once,TRBJ2-2,TRBD2,TRBV5-8
CASSLANGAYEQYF,TGTGCCAGCAGCTTGGCCAACGGGGCCTACGAGCAGTACTTC,.,TRBJ2-7,.,TRBV5-6
CASSQGTGGTEAFF,TGCGCCAGCAGCCAGGGTACGGGGGGCACTGAAGCTTTCTTT,.,TRBJ1-1,.,TRBV5-1
CASSFGRPGEQYF,TGTGCCAGCAGTTTTGGAAGGCCGGGCGAGCAGTACTTC,.,TRBJ2-7,.,TRBV6-6
CASTLGRNQPQHF,TGTGCCAGCACGTTGGGTAGGAATCAGCCCCAGCATTTT,.,TRBJ1-5,.,TRBV6-1
CASSTTSLGTDTQYF,TGTGCCAGCAGTACTACCAGCCTGGGCACAGATACGCAGTATTTT,.,TRBJ2-3,.,TRBV6-5
CASSLGQPNYGYTF,TGCGCCAGCAGCTTGGGACAGCCTAACTATGGCTACACCTTC,.,TRBJ1-2,.,TRBV5-1
CSVGGGPINYGYTF,TGCAGCGTTGGGGGGGGACCGATAAACTATGGCTACACCTTC,.,TRBJ1-2,.,TRBV29-1
CASSNGGIYGYTF,TGTGCCAGCTCAAATGGGGGGATCTATGGCTACACCTTC,.,TRBJ1-2,.,TRBV9
CASTGKYTEAFF,TGTGCCAGCACGGGGAAGTACACTGAAGCTTTCTTT,.,TRBJ1-1,.,TRBV25-1
CATQGSPNEKLFF,TGTGCCACCCAGGGGTCGCCTAATGAAAAACTGTTTTTT,.,TRBJ1-4,.,TRBV28
CASSLGPGVYGYTF,TGCGCCAGCAGCTTGGGTCCAGGGGTATATGGCTACACCTTC,.,TRBJ1-2,.,TRBV5-1
CASSLSHIAGELFF,TGTGCCAGCAGCCTATCACATATTGCCGGGGAGCTGTTTTTT,.,TRBJ2-2,.,TRBV7-2
CASSPGNSNQPQHF,TGTGCCAGCAGCCCAGGAAATAGCAATCAGCCCCAGCATTTT,.,TRBJ1-5,.,TRBV6-5
CASSPSPSQPQHF,TGTGCCAGCAGTCCCTCGCCTTCCCAGCCCCAGCATTTT,.,TRBJ1-5,.,TRBV2
CASSLVSSGLGTDTQYF,TGTGCCAGCAGCTTAGTTTCTAGCGGGTTAGGTACAGATACGCAGTATTTT,.,TRBJ2-3,TRBD2,TRBV7-2
CASRLLTGTTPYEQYF,TGTGCCAGCAGACTCCTGACAGGGACAACCCCCTACGAGCAGTACTTC,.,TRBJ2-7,TRBD1,TRBV28
CASSVGDSTDTQYF,TGCGCCAGCAGCGTGGGGGACAGCACAGATACGCAGTATTTT,once,TRBJ2-3,.,TRBV5-1
CASSSTGLSNYGYTF,TGTGCCAGCAGCTCCACAGGGCTCTCTAACTATGGCTACACCTTC,.,TRBJ1-2,.,TRBV11-2
CASSQDLVGAQFF,TGTGCCAGCAGCCAAGATTTGGTGGGAGCCCAGTTCTTC,few,TRBJ2-1,.,TRBV14
CASSKGASVREETQYF,TGTGCCAGCTCAAAAGGGGCTAGCGTGCGGGAAGAGACCCAGTACTTC,.,TRBJ2-5,.,TRBV18
CASSFGTNYEQYF,TGCGCCAGCAGCTTCGGGACTAACTACGAGCAGTACTTC,.,TRBJ2-7,TRBD2,TRBV5-1
CASSLAWDSNNEQFF,TGTGCCAGCAGCTTGGCCTGGGACAGCAACAATGAGCAGTTCTTC,.,TRBJ2-1,TRBD1,TRBV11-3
CASSPIARTGNYEQYF,TGTGCCAGCAGCCCCATAGCGCGAACAGGGAACTACGAGCAGTACTTC,few,TRBJ2-7,.,TRBV11-2
CASGSQGGEQYF,TGTGCTAGTGGTTCCCAGGGGGGCGAGCAGTACTTC,once,TRBJ2-7,.,TRBV12-5
CASSWKWDRGPSSYEQYF,TGTGCCAGCAGTTGGAAATGGGACAGGGGCCCGAGCTCCTACGAGCAGTACTTC,few,TRBJ2-7,TRBD1,TRBV28
CSATFHPEAFF,TGCAGTGCAACATTCCATCCTGAAGCTTTCTTT,few,TRBJ1-1,.,TRBV20-1
CAISVFIPGSWRGGGQETQYF,TGTGCCATCAGTGTCTTTATCCCGGGATCCTGGAGAGGAGGCGGACAAGAGACCCAGTACTTC,once,TRBJ2-5,.,TRBV10-3
CASSESGGPTGELFF,TGTGCCAGCAGCGAATCGGGAGGCCCCACCGGGGAGCTGTTTTTT,.,TRBJ2-2,TRBD2,TRBV7-3
CATSRDRTGVVKTQYF,TGTGCCACCAGCAGAGATCGGACAGGGGTGGTGAAGACCCAGTACTTC,many,TRBJ2-5,TRBD1,TRBV15
CASRTVSWGYNEQFF,TGTGCCAGCAGGACAGTTTCCTGGGGCTACAATGAGCAGTTCTTC,.,TRBJ2-1,.,TRBV28
CASSADRGEQFF,TGTGCCAGCAGTGCTGACAGGGGTGAGCAGTTCTTC,.,TRBJ2-1,TRBD1,TRBV6-6
CASSELDREGGNEQFF,TGCGCCAGCAGTGAATTAGACAGGGAGGGTGGCAATGAGCAGTTCTTC,.,TRBJ2-1,.,TRBV10-1
CASSPRGAVDEQYF,TGCGCCAGCAGCCCCCGGGGGGCGGTCGACGAGCAGTACTTC,.,TRBJ2-7,.,TRBV4-1
CASSWGLQETQYF,TGCGCCAGCAGTTGGGGGCTGCAAGAGACCCAGTACTTC,.,TRBJ2-5,.,TRBV23-1
CASSLGAVTDTQYF,TGTGCCAGCAGCCTGGGGGCGGTCACAGATACGCAGTATTTT,.,TRBJ2-3,.,TRBV6-5
CASSPLGGGANVLTF,TGTGCCAGCTCACCCCTAGGGGGTGGGGCCAACGTCCTGACTTTC,.,TRBJ2-6,.,TRBV18
CSARSGTGELF,TGCAGTGCTAGATCCGGGACAGGCGAATTATTC,.,TRBJ2-7,TRBD1,TRBV20-1
CASSPQVAFSYNEQFF,TGTGCCAGCAGCCCCCAGGTGGCATTTTCCTACAATGAGCAGTTCTTC,once,TRBJ2-1,.,TRBV9
CASSEVRKPENEKLFF,TGTGCCAGCAGTGAAGTAAGGAAGCCAGAGAATGAAAAACTGTTTTTT,once,TRBJ1-4,.,TRBV6-1
CASRSVAEQYF,TGTGCCAGCAGGTCGGTCGCCGAGCAGTACTTC,.,TRBJ2-7,.,TRBV6-5
CASSVGGTDYEQYF,TGTGCCAGCAGCGTAGGAGGGACGGACTACGAGCAGTACTTC,.,TRBJ2-7,.,TRBV9
CASSEAREGEQYF,TGTGCCAGCAGTGAAGCACGTGAGGGGGAGCAGTACTTC,.,TRBJ2-7,.,TRBV6-1
CASSPPIPGQREAFF,TGTGCCAGCAGCCCCCCAATTCCGGGACAGAGAGAAGCTTTCTTT,.,TRBJ1-1,TRBD1,TRBV28
CASSLSYSIYEQYF,TGTGCCAGCAGCTTGTCATATTCGATCTACGAGCAGTACTTC,.,TRBJ2-7,.,TRBV5-8
CASSLRSGKVQVSKYF,TGTGCCAGCAGCTTACGGTCTGGGAAAGTACAGGTAAGCAAGTACTTC,once,TRBJ2-7,.,TRBV7-9
CASSLGDVTGGIYGYTF,TGTGCCAGCAGTTTGGGAGATGTGACAGGGGGAATATATGGCTACACCTTC,.,TRBJ1-2,TRBD1,TRBV28
CASSHSRGGRPNTGELFF,TGTGCCAGCAGCCACTCCAGGGGCGGGAGGCCGAACACCGGGGAGCTGTTTTTT,.,TRBJ2-2,TRBD2,TRBV11-3
CASSLAGSLGEQYF,TGTGCCAGCAGTTTAGCGGGCAGCCTGGGCGAGCAGTACTTC,.,TRBJ2-7,.,TRBV27
CASSLLLAGGPNEQFF,TGTGCCAGCAGCCTCCTTCTGGCGGGAGGGCCTAATGAGCAGTTCTTC,.,TRBJ2-1,.,TRBV21-1
CASNRDRGGNQPQHF,TGTGCCAGTAATCGGGACAGGGGTGGCAATCAGCCCCAGCATTTT,.,TRBJ1-5,TRBD1,TRBV19